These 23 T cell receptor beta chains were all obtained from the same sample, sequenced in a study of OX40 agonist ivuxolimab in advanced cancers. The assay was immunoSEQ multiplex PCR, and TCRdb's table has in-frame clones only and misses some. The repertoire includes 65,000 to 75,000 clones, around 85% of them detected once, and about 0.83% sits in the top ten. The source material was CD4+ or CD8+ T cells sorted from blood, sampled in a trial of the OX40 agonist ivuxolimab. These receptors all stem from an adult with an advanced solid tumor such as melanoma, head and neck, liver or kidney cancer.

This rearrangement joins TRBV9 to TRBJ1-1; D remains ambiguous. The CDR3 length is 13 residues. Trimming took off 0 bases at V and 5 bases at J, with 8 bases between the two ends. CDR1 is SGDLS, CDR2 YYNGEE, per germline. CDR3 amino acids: CASSVEPVTEAFF. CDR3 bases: TGTGCCAGCAGCGTAGAGCCGGTTACTGAAGCTTTCTTT.

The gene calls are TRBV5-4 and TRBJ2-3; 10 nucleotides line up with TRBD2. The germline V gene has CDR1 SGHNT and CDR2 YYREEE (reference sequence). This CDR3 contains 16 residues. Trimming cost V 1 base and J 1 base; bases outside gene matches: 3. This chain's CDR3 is CASSLWGTSGTDTQYF. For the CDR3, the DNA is TGTGCCAGCAGCTTGTGGGGGACTAGCGGCACAGATACGCAGTATTTT. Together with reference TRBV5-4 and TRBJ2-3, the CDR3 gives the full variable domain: ETGVTQSPTHLIKTRGQQVTLRCSSQSGHNTVSWYQQALGQGPQFIFQYYREEENGRGNFPPRFSGLQFPNYSSELNVNALELDDSALYLCASSLWGTSGTDTQYFGPGTRLTVL.

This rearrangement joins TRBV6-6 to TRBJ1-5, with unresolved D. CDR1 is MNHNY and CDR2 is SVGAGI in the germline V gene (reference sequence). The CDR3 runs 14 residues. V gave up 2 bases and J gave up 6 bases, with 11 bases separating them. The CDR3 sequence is CASSYGRTGQPQHF. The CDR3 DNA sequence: TGTGCCAGCAGTTACGGTCGAACGGGTCAGCCCCAGCATTTT.

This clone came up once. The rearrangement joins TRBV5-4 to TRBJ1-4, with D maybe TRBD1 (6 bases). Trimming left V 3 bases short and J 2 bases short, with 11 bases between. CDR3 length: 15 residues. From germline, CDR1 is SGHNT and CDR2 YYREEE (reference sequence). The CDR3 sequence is CASSYTGWTNEKLFF. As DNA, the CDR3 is TGTGCCAGCAGCTACACAGGGTGGACTAATGAAAAACTGTTTTTT.

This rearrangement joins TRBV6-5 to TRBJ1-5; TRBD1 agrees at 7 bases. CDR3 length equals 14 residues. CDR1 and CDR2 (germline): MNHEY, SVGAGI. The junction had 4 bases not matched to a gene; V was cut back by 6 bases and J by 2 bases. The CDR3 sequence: CASRADRGNQPQHF. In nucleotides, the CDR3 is TGTGCCAGCAGGGCTGACAGGGGCAATCAGCCCCAGCATTTT.

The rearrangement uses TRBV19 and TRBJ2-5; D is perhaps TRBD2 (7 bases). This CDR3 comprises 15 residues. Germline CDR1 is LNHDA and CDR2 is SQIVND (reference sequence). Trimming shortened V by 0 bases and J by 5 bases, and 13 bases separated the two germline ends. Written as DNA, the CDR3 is TGTGCCAGTAGTATAGATCGGGGGGCGCCGGAGACCCAGTACTTC. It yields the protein CASSIDRGAPETQYF. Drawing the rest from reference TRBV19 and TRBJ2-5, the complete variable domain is DGGITQSPKYLFRKEGQNVTLSCEQNLNHDAMYWYRQDPGQGLRLIYYSQIVNDFQKGDIAEGYSVSREKKESFPLTVTSAQKNPTAFYLCASSIDRGAPETQYFGPGTRLLVL.

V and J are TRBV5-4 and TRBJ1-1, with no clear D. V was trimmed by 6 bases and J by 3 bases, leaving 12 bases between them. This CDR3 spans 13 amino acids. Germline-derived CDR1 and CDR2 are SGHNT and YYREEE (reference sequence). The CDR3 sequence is CASMPGRDTEAFF. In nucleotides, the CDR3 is TGTGCCAGCATGCCGGGGAGGGACACTGAAGCTTTCTTT.

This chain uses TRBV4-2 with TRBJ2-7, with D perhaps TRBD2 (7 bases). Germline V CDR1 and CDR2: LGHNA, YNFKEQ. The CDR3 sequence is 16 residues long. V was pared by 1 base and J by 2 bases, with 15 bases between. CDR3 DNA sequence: TGTGCCAGCAGCCAAGGGGAAAGGGGGGGGACCTACGAGCAGTACTTC. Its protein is CASSQGERGGTYEQYF.

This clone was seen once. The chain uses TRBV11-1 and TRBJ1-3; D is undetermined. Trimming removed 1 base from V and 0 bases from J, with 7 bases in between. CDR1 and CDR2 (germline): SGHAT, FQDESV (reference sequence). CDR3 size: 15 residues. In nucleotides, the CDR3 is TGTGCCAGCAGCTTAGACGGAAGCTCTGGAAACACCATATATTTT. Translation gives CASSLDGSSGNTIYF. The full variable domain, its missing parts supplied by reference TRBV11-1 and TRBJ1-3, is EAEVAQSPRYKITEKSQAVAFWCDPISGHATLYWYRQILGQGPELLVQFQDESVVDDSQLPKDRFSAERLKGVDSTLKIQPAELGDSAMYLCASSLDGSSGNTIYFGEGSWLTVV.

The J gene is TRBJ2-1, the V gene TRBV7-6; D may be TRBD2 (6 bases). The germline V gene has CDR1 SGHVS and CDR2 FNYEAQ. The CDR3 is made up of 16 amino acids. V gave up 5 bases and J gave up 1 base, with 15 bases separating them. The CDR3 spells CASSPGEELSYNEQFF. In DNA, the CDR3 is TGTGCCAGCAGCCCGGGGGAGGAGCTTTCCTACAATGAGCAGTTCTTC.

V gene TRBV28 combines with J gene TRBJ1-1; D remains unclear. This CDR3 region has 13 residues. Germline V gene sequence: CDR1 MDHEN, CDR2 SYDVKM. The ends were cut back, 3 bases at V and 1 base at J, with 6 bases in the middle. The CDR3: CASSFSRNTEAFF. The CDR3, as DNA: TGTGCCAGCAGTTTTTCCAGGAACACTGAAGCTTTCTTT.

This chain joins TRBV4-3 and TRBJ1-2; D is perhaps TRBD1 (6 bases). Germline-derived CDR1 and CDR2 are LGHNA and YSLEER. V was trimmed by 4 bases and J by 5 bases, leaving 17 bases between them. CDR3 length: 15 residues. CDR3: CASSPGGGQGYGYTF. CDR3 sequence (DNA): TGCGCCAGCAGCCCCGGCGGGGGGCAAGGGTATGGCTACACCTTC.

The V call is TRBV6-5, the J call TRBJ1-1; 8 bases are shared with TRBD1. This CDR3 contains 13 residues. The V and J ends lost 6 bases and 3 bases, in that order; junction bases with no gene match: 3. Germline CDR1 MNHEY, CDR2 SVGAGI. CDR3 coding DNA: TGTGCCAGCAGAAAGACAGGGGACACTGAAGCTTTCTTT. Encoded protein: CASRKTGDTEAFF.

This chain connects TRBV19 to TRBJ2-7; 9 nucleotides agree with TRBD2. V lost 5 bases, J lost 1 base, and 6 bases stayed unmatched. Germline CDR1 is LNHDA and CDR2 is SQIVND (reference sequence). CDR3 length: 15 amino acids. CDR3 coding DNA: TGTGCCAGTAGTGTTGGGACTAGCCATTCCTACGAGCAGTACTTC. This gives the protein CASSVGTSHSYEQYF.

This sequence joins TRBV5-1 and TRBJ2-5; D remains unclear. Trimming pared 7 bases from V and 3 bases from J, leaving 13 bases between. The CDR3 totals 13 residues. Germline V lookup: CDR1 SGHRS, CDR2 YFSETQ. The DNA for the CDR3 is TGCGCCAGCGCCAAGGTTAGGGAAGAGACCCAGTACTTC. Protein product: CASAKVREETQYF.

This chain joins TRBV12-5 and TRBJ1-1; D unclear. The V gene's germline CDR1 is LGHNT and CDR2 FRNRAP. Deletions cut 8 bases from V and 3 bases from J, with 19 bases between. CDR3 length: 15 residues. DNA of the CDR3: TGTGCTAGTCGCCGTGGCAGCTTAACACACACTGAAGCTTTCTTT. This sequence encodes CASRRGSLTHTEAFF.

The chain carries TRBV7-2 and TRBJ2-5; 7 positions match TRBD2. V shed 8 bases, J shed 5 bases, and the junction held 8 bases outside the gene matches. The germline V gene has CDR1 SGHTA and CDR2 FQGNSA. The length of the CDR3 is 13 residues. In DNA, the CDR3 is TGTGCCAGCTCGCCGCACGGGGGGGAGACCCAGTACTTC. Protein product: CASSPHGGETQYF.

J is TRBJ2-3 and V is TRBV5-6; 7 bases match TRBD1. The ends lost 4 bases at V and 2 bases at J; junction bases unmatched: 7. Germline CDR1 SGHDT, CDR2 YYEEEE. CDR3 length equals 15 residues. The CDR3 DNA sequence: TGTGCCAGCAGCCTCACAGGGGACGTCACAGATACGCAGTATTTT. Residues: CASSLTGDVTDTQYF. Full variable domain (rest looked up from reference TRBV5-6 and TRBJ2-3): DAGVTQSPTHLIKTRGQQVTLRCSPKSGHDTVSWYQQALGQGPQFIFQYYEEEERQRGNFPDRFSGHQFPNYSSELNVNALLLGDSALYLCASSLTGDVTDTQYFGPGTRLTVL.

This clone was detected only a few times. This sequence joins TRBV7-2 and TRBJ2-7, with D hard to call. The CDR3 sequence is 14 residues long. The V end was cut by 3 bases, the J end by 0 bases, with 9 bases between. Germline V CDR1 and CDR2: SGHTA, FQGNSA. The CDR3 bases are TGTGCCAGCAGCTTCGGCGCCTACTCCTACGAGCAGTACTTC. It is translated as CASSFGAYSYEQYF. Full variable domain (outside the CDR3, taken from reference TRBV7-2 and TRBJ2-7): GAGVSQSPSNKVTEKGKDVELRCDPISGHTALYWYRQSLGQGLEFLIYFQGNSAPDKSGLPSDRFSAERTGGSVSTLTIQRTQQEDSAVYLCASSFGAYSYEQYFGPGTRLTVT.

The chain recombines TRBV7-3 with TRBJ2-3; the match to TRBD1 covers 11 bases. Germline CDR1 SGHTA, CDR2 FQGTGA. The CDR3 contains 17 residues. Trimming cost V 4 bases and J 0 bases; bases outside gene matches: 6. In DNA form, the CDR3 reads TGTGCCAGCAGCTCCGGACAGGGGGCTCTTAGCACAGATACGCAGTATTTT. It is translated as CASSSGQGALSTDTQYF.

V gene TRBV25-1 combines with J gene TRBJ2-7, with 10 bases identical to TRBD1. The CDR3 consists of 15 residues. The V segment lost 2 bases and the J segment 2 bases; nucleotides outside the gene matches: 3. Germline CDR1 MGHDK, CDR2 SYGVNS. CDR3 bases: TGTGCCAGCAGTGAACCCGGACAGGGGGCCTACGAGCAGTACTTC. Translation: CASSEPGQGAYEQYF.

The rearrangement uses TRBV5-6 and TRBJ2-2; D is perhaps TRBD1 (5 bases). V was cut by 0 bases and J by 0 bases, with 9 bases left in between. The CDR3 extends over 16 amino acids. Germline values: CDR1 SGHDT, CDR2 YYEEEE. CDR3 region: CASSLASQANTGELFF. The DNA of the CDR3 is TGTGCCAGCAGCTTGGCATCACAGGCGAACACCGGGGAGCTGTTTTTT.

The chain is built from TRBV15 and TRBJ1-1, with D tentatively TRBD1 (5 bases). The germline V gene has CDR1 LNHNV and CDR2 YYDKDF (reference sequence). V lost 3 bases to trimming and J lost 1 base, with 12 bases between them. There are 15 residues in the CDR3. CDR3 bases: TGTGCCACCAGCAGGCGGGGCTGGGGGAACACTGAAGCTTTCTTT. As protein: CATSRRGWGNTEAFF.